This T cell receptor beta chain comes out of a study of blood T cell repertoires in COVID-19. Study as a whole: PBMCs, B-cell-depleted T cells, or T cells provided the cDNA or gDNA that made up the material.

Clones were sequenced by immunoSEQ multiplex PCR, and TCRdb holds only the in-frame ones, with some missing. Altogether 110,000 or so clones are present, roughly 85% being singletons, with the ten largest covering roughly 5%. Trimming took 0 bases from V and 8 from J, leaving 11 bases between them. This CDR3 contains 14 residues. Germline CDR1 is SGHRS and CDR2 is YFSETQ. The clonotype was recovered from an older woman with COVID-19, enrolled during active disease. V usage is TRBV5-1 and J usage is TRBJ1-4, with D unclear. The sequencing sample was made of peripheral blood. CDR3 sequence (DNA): TGCGCCAGCAGCTTGGATCCGGAGGAAGAAAAACTGTTTTTT. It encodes CASSLDPEEEKLFF. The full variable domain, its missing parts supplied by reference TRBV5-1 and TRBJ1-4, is KAGVTQTPRYLIKTRGQQVTLSCSPISGHRSVSWYQQTPGQGLQFLFEYFSETQRNKGNFPGRFSGRQFSNSRSEMNVSTLELGDSALYLCASSLDPEEEKLFFGSGTQLSVL.